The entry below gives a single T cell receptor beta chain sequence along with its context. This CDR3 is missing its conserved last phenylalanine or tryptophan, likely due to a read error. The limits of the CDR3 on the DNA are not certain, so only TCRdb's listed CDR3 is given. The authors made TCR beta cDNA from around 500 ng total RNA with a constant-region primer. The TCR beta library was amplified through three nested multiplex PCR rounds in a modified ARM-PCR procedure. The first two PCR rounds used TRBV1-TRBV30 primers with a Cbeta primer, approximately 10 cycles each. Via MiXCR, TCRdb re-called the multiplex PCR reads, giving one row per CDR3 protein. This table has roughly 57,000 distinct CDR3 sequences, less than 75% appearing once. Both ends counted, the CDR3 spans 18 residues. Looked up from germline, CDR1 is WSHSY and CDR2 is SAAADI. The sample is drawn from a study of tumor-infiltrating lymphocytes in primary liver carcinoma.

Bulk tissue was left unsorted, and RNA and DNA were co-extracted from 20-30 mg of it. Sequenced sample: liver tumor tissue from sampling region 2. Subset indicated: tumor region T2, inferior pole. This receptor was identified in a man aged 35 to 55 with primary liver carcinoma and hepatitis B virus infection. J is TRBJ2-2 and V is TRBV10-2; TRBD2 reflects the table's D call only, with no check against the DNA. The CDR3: CASSEAKGLARDTGELFS.